The clone carrying this T cell receptor beta chain was found a few times. CDR3 length: 14 amino acids. V trimming: 5 bases; J trimming: 3 bases; junction bases outside the gene matches: 5. The data are from a study of T-cell reconstitution after alpha-beta-depleted transplantation in children. Using unique molecular identifiers, the investigators prepared the TCRbeta library. TCRdb re-derived calls from the PCR reads in MiXCR, one entry per CDR3 protein. The sample includes 800,000 to 1,000,000 distinct CDR3 sequences, around 30% of them seen just once. The specimen was PBMCs, mostly from graft donor cells, collected 360 days after TCRalphabeta/CD19-depleted stem cell transplant. This TCR was recovered from a boy under three years old who had a stem cell transplant for SCID, so the T cells may come from the graft donor. The rearrangement uses TRBV12-3 or TRBV12-4 and TRBJ2-5; TRBD2 matches at 8 bases. DNA for the CDR3: TGTGCCAGCAGTCGGGGGGGCGAGGAAGAGACCCAGTACTTC. Protein: CASSRGGEEETQYF.